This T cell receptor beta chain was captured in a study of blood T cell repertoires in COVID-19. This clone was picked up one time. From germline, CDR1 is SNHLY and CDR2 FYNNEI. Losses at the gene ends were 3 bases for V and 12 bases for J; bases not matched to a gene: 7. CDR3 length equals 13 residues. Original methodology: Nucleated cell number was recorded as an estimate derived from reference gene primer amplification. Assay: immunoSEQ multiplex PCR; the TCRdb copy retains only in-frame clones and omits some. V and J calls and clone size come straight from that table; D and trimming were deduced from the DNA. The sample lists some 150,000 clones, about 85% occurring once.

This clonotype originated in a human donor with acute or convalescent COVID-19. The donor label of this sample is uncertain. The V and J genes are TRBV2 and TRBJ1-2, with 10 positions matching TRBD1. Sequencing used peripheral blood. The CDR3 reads CASSDDRGRTDTF. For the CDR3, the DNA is TGTGCCAGCAGTGACGACAGGGGGCGGACCGACACCTTC.